Listed below are T cell receptor beta chains from one sample, sequenced in a study of T-cell reconstitution after alpha-beta-depleted transplantation in children. TCRdb re-called the PCR reads through MiXCR, storing one row per CDR3 protein. The sample contains approximately 390,000 distinct CDR3 sequences, 11% of which appear only once. The sequences come from PBMCs from the stem cell graft donor, collected from the stem cell graft. These TCRs come from a human donor who donated a stem cell graft to a child with acute myeloid leukemia. The CDR3 runs from the conserved cysteine through the conserved F or W. Fields, in order: V gene, J gene, CDR3 protein.

V: TRBV7-9
J: TRBJ1-1
CDR3: CASSGIENTEAFF

V: TRBV5-4
J: TRBJ1-6
CDR3: CASSLLGTPNSPLHF

V: TRBV5-1
J: TRBJ2-2
CDR3: CASSAGSWDTSGELFF

V: TRBV9
J: TRBJ2-1
CDR3: CASSVDDGRRSYNEQFF

V: TRBV20-1
J: TRBJ2-5
CDR3: CSAGRPGETQYF

V: TRBV12-3/TRBV12-4
J: TRBJ2-3
CDR3: CASSFAVGGHTDTQYF

V: TRBV20-1
J: TRBJ2-7
CDR3: CSLASGPLSYEQYF

V: TRBV29-1
J: TRBJ2-7
CDR3: CSVGGNYEQYF

V: TRBV6-2/TRBV6-3
J: TRBJ2-4
CDR3: CASSPLRTGAKNIQYF

V: TRBV20-1
J: TRBJ1-1
CDR3: CSARDGGRRMNTEAFF

V: TRBV20-1
J: TRBJ2-3
CDR3: CSARFPGRQGSDTQYF

V: TRBV29-1
J: TRBJ2-4
CDR3: CSVEGTGENIQYF

V: TRBV6-5
J: TRBJ2-3
CDR3: CASSSRDQGPDTQYF

V: TRBV5-1
J: TRBJ2-2
CDR3: CASRKSDTPNTGELFF

V: TRBV9
J: TRBJ2-3
CDR3: CASSPRQGRTDTQYF

V: TRBV6-5
J: TRBJ1-1
CDR3: CASSYYQGNEAFF

V: TRBV6-1
J: TRBJ2-5
CDR3: CASSEGGRDQETQYF

V: TRBV12-3/TRBV12-4
J: TRBJ2-1
CDR3: CASSDTGGSYNEQFF

V: TRBV6-5
J: TRBJ2-1
CDR3: CASSYYATGVHNEQFF

V: TRBV5-4
J: TRBJ2-2
CDR3: CASSTGGAGPGELFF

V: TRBV25-1
J: TRBJ2-2
CDR3: CASRSEANTGELFF

V: TRBV6-5
J: TRBJ1-4
CDR3: CASSYWRGRNEKLFF

V: TRBV7-8
J: TRBJ1-5
CDR3: CASSWTSRTDESNQPQHF

V: TRBV6-1
J: TRBJ2-4
CDR3: CASRRNPGVGKNIQYF

V: TRBV12-3/TRBV12-4
J: TRBJ2-2
CDR3: CASSFVTGSGELFF

V: TRBV18
J: TRBJ2-5
CDR3: CASSPMLTETQYF

V: TRBV20-1
J: TRBJ1-1
CDR3: CSATGRDTEAFF